These 23 T cell receptor beta chains share one sample of origin, sequenced in a study of cytomegalovirus exposure and HLA in healthy donors. With 60 Vbeta and 13 Jbeta primers, the PCR was carried out. Here immunoSEQ multiplex PCR was the method, and the copy in TCRdb shows in-frame clones only, minus some. The sample holds 200,000 to 250,000 clones, more than 60% seen once. The specimen was PBMCs. These TCRs come from a man aged 35-49 years in good health and CMV-seronegative.

With regard to this clone: Its ends do not fully match the called genes, so a read error is possible. The V and J genes are TRBV7-9 and TRBJ2-5; D perhaps matches TRBD1 (6 bases). CDR1 SEHNR and CDR2 FQNEAQ come from the germline V gene (reference sequence). The CDR3 length is 14 residues. This chain's CDR3 is CSSTDRTVQETQYF. The DNA of the CDR3 is TGTTCCAGCACCGACCGGACAGTCCAAGAGACCCAGTACTTC.

This rearrangement joins TRBV28 to TRBJ2-2; a possible D gene is TRBD2 (5 bases). CDR1 and CDR2 from the germline V gene are MDHEN and SYDVKM. V shed 6 bases and J shed 3 bases, with 11 bases lying between them. The length of the CDR3 is 14 residues. For the CDR3, the DNA is TGTGCCAGCAGCATTCTGGGAGACACCGGGGAGCTGTTTTTT. Amino acid sequence: CASSILGDTGELFF.

V is TRBV5-1 and J is TRBJ2-2, with 10 bases fitting TRBD2. The V gene end was trimmed by 4 bases and the J gene end by 3 bases; junction bases not matched to a gene: 9. Germline V CDR1 and CDR2: SGHRS, YFSETQ. The CDR3 consists of 17 residues. CDR3 sequence (DNA): TGCGCCAGCAGCCTAAAAGCGGGAGGGACCTACACCGGGGAGCTGTTTTTT. Translated: CASSLKAGGTYTGELFF. Using reference TRBV5-1 and TRBJ2-2 for the parts outside the CDR3, the full variable domain is KAGVTQTPRYLIKTRGQQVTLSCSPISGHRSVSWYQQTPGQGLQFLFEYFSETQRNKGNFPGRFSGRQFSNSRSEMNVSTLELGDSALYLCASSLKAGGTYTGELFFGEGSRLTVL.

The chain uses TRBV9 and TRBJ2-3, with 11 bases aligning to TRBD2. Germline loops: CDR1 SGDLS, CDR2 YYNGEE. The ends lost 4 bases at V and 2 bases at J; junction bases unmatched: 6. This CDR3 contains 16 residues. DNA of the CDR3: TGTGCCAGCAGCTCCGGGACTAGCGGCTACACAGATACGCAGTATTTT. This translates into CASSSGTSGYTDTQYF.

This clone was observed a handful of times. The chain recombines TRBV13 with TRBJ2-4; no clear D. Per germline, CDR1 PRHDT and CDR2 FYEKMQ (reference sequence). Between the trimmed V and J ends, which lost 0 bases and 0 bases, there was a span of 9 bases. The length of the CDR3 is 16 residues. CDR3 DNA sequence: TGTGCCAGCAGCTTAGGCCGACTGCTAGCCAAAAACATTCAGTACTTC. Residues: CASSLGRLLAKNIQYF.

The chain couples TRBV5-6 to TRBJ2-7; TRBD1 might be the D (5 bases). The V gene's germline CDR1 is SGHDT and CDR2 YYEEEE. V lost 1 base to trimming and J lost 9 bases, with 17 bases between them. The CDR3 has 14 amino acids. The CDR3 sequence is CASSLSGSLFGQYF. The CDR3 DNA sequence: TGTGCCAGCAGCTTGTCAGGGTCCCTATTTGGGCAGTACTTC. The full variable domain, in which reference TRBV5-6 and TRBJ2-7 provide the parts outside the CDR3, is DAGVTQSPTHLIKTRGQQVTLRCSPKSGHDTVSWYQQALGQGPQFIFQYYEEEERQRGNFPDRFSGHQFPNYSSELNVNALLLGDSALYLCASSLSGSLFGQYFGPGTRLTVT.

The chain links TRBV4-3 to TRBJ1-2, with 9 bases matching TRBD1. With V trimmed by 6 bases and J by 6 bases, 8 bases remained unmatched. The CDR3 is 14 residues long. Germline V gene sequence: CDR1 LGHNA, CDR2 YSLEER. In DNA form, the CDR3 reads TGCGCCAGCAGTCGGACAGGGGCGCAACATGGCTACACCTTC. Its translation is CASSRTGAQHGYTF.

The chain uses TRBV2 and TRBJ2-1; 14 positions match TRBD2. The ends lost 3 bases at V and 9 bases at J; junction bases unmatched: 4. There are 15 residues in the CDR3. In germline, CDR1 is SNHLY, CDR2 FYNNEI. DNA of the CDR3: TGTGCCAGCAGTGAGGGACTAGCGGGAGATGTTGAGCAGTTCTTC. It translates to CASSEGLAGDVEQFF.

This clone was observed a few times. The chain joins TRBV7-2 to TRBJ1-5; perhaps TRBD1 as D (6 bases). Germline V lookup: CDR1 SGHTA, CDR2 FQGNSA. The CDR3 runs 15 residues. Between the trimmed V and J ends, which lost 1 base and 7 bases, there was a span of 14 bases. CDR3: CASSLVRQAGQPQHF. The CDR3 coding sequence is TGTGCCAGCAGCTTAGTCCGACAGGCAGGCCAGCCCCAGCATTTT. Variable domain in full (rest from reference TRBV7-2 and TRBJ1-5): GAGVSQSPSNKVTEKGKDVELRCDPISGHTALYWYRQSLGQGLEFLIYFQGNSAPDKSGLPSDRFSAERTGGSVSTLTIQRTQQEDSAVYLCASSLVRQAGQPQHFGDGTRLSIL.

The CDR3: CASTSTGNQPQHF. The CDR3 region has the DNA TGTGCCAGTACCTCTACCGGGAATCAGCCCCAGCATTTT. The chain couples TRBV19 to TRBJ1-5, with D unresolved. This CDR3 spans 13 amino acids. V lost 7 bases, J lost 4 bases, and 11 bases lay in between. The germline CDR1 and CDR2 sequences are LNHDA and SQIVND (reference sequence).

This clone was counted a few times. The CDR3 here is CSVASGDARYEQYF. The CDR3 coding sequence is TGCAGCGTTGCGAGCGGGGATGCCCGCTACGAGCAGTACTTC. The chain joins TRBV29-1 to TRBJ2-7; 7 bases are a match to TRBD2. CDR1 is SQVTM, CDR2 ANQGSEA, per germline. V was clipped by 4 bases and J by 3 bases; unmatched bases: 9. The CDR3 contains 14 residues.

The chain employs TRBV5-1 and TRBJ2-6, with TRBD1 matching over 7 bases. The trim removed 0 bases at V and 4 bases at J, leaving 4 bases unmatched. The germline V gene encodes CDR1 SGHRS and CDR2 YFSETQ. This CDR3 has 16 residues. CDR3 amino acids: CASSLEGAGGANVLTF. The CDR3 DNA reads as TGCGCCAGCAGCTTGGAGGGGGCGGGCGGGGCCAACGTCCTGACTTTC.

This sequence joins TRBV5-1 and TRBJ1-1; TRBD1 agrees at 10 bases. The CDR3 runs 16 residues. The J segment lost 3 bases and the V segment lost 3 bases, leaving 8 bases of the junction unmatched. Germline assignment: CDR1 SGHRS and CDR2 YFSETQ. The CDR3 coding sequence is TGCGCCAGCAGCTCGAACCCGGGACAGGGGCACACTGAAGCTTTCTTT. It yields the protein CASSSNPGQGHTEAFF.

The chain employs TRBV18 and TRBJ2-7; possible D gene TRBD2, 5 bases. V lost 1 base, J lost 3 bases, and 13 bases lay in between. CDR3 length equals 15 residues. Germline V gene data show CDR1 as KGHSH and CDR2 as LQKENI. The CDR3 DNA reads as TGTGCCAGCTCACCACGCACAGACGGGGACTACGAGCAGTACTTC. As protein: CASSPRTDGDYEQYF.

The gene calls are TRBV7-8 and TRBJ2-7, with 13 positions matching TRBD2. CDR3 length: 15 residues. Germline V gives CDR1 SGHVS, CDR2 FQNEAQ. The ends lost 5 bases at V and 4 bases at J; junction bases unmatched: 5. CDR3 coding DNA: TGTGCCAGCAGCCAAAGACTAGCGGGGGGTTACGAGCAGTACTTC. This translates into CASSQRLAGGYEQYF.

CDR3 sequence reads: CASSPGHLTDTQYF. Written as DNA, the CDR3 is TGTGCCAGCAGTCCCGGACACCTCACAGATACGCAGTATTTT. This chain uses TRBV28 with TRBJ2-3; a weak D match, TRBD1 (5 bases). The CDR3 loop spans 14 amino acids. Germline assignment: CDR1 MDHEN and CDR2 SYDVKM. V was cut by 5 bases and J by 2 bases, with 11 bases left in between.

This sequence joins TRBV10-3 and TRBJ2-7; D perhaps matches TRBD2 (6 bases). Germline CDR1 is ENHRY and CDR2 is SYGVKD. Deletions cut 3 bases from V and 4 bases from J, with 10 bases between. This CDR3 has 13 residues. CDR3 nucleotide sequence: TGTGCCATCAGTGATTTGGGGAGGTACGAGCAGTACTTC. Translation: CAISDLGRYEQYF.

The rearrangement uses TRBV18 and TRBJ2-3; TRBD2 aligns across 7 bases. With 3 bases clipped from V and 0 bases from J, the junction kept 9 bases outside the gene matches. The CDR3 contains 17 residues. CDR1 and CDR2 from the germline V gene are KGHSH and LQKENI. The CDR3 region is CASSPLSGPESTDTQYF. CDR3 bases: TGTGCCAGCTCACCTCTTAGCGGGCCCGAGAGCACAGATACGCAGTATTTT.

The chain has TRBV7-9 and TRBJ2-7, with 7 bases aligning to TRBD2. The CDR3 has 16 residues. Germline assignment: CDR1 SEHNR and CDR2 FQNEAQ (reference sequence). J lost 0 bases, V lost 0 bases, and 5 bases had no gene match. The CDR3 DNA reads as TGTGCCAGCAGCTTAGCGTGGCGGGAGTCCTCCTACGAGCAGTACTTC. It specifies CASSLAWRESSYEQYF.

This CDR3 is CASSFSGGHTGELFF. CDR3 nucleotides: TGTGCCAGCAGCTTCAGCGGGGGCCACACCGGGGAGCTGTTTTTT. This chain links TRBV9 with TRBJ2-2, with TRBD2 identical over 8 bases. The CDR3 is 15 amino acids. V lost 4 bases to trimming and J lost 3 bases; unmatched junction nucleotides: 5. From germline, CDR1 is SGDLS and CDR2 YYNGEE.

This sequence joins TRBV28 and TRBJ2-1; D ambiguous. There are 13 residues in the CDR3. V shed 4 bases and J shed 5 bases, with 9 bases lying between them. From germline, CDR1 is MDHEN and CDR2 SYDVKM. The CDR3 DNA is TGTGCCAGCAGTTCACCACAGAACAATGAGCAGTTCTTC. This sequence encodes CASSSPQNNEQFF.

CDR3 DNA: TGTGCCAGAAGCTCGGAAGGGAGTGGTGAAGCTTTCTTT. Its protein product is CARSSEGSGEAFF. This chain uses TRBV5-3 with TRBJ1-1; D is unclear. TRBV5-3 is designated an ORF whose function remains uncertain. CDR3 length: 13 residues. The V end lost 3 bases, the J end lost 7 bases, and 13 bases lay between the germline ends.

The rearrangement joins TRBV7-9 to TRBJ1-3, with a possible D match to TRBD1 (5 bases). Germline CDR1 is SEHNR and CDR2 is FQNEAQ (reference sequence). V was trimmed by 2 bases and J by 3 bases, leaving 11 bases between them. The CDR3 extends over 15 amino acids. Here the CDR3 reads CASSLQGGVGNTIYF. CDR3 nucleotides: TGTGCCAGCAGCTTACAGGGCGGTGTTGGAAACACCATATATTTT.